This T cell receptor (beta chain) emerged from a study of cytomegalovirus exposure and HLA in healthy donors. Study at large: From HLA-typed donors, an early data release held tens of millions of unique TCRs.

This CDR3 has 16 residues. Germline V lookup: CDR1 ENHRY, CDR2 SYGVKD. Trimming removed 3 bases from V and 0 bases from J, with 12 bases in between. 60 Vbeta and 13 Jbeta primers were used in PCR. Assay used: immunoSEQ multiplex PCR; TCRdb lists only in-frame clones, some missing. The sample consists of about 170,000 clones, 77% of them appearing once. The source is a woman in her 30s in good health and CMV-seropositive. The rearrangement links TRBV10-3 to TRBJ1-5; tentative D call: TRBD1 (5 bases). The sequenced material came from PBMCs. The CDR3 sequence is CAISDPQGLSNQPQHF. CDR3 nucleotides: TGTGCCATCAGTGATCCGCAGGGACTTAGCAATCAGCCCCAGCATTTT.